The 8 T cell receptor beta chains below all came from one sample that was sequenced in a study of Ad26.COV2.S vaccination and SARS-CoV-2 variants. Treatment denoted: roughly 20 received Ad26.COV2.S at low or high dose, single or two shots; about 5 received placebo; per-sample allocation not given. On day 63 after the first injection, vaccine and placebo recipients gave samples. The method was immunoSEQ multiplex PCR; TCRdb's version includes in-frame clones alone and lacks a portion of them. This sample has roughly 300,000 clones, with 80% to 90% found just once. The sequencing here drew on peripheral blood, taken in a trial of Ad26.COV2.S vaccine versus placebo. These receptors came from a person aged 18-60 years who received the Ad26.COV2.S COVID-19 vaccine or a placebo.

This clone was seen a single time. This sequence joins TRBV2 and TRBJ1-2; D remains ambiguous. Germline assignment: CDR1 SNHLY and CDR2 FYNNEI. The CDR3 is 12 amino acids. Trimming took off 4 bases at V and 3 bases at J, with 6 bases between the two ends. This CDR3 is CASSGGYYGYTF. CDR3 bases: TGTGCCAGCAGTGGGGGTTACTATGGCTACACCTTC.

The chain joins TRBV6-6 to TRBJ2-7; no firm D call. Trimming shortened V by 10 bases and J by 2 bases, and 9 bases separated the two germline ends. The germline gives CDR1 MNHNY, CDR2 SVGAGI (reference sequence). CDR3 length: 11 residues. CDR3 DNA sequence: TGTGCCACTCAGCTGGCCTACGAGCAGTACTTC. Encoded protein: CATQLAYEQYF.

DNA for the CDR3: TGTGCCAGCAGCTTATCGCAGGGTCGAGAGACCCAGTACTTC. It specifies CASSLSQGRETQYF. The chain has TRBV7-9 and TRBJ2-5; tentative D call: TRBD1 (5 bases). Germline CDR1 is SEHNR and CDR2 is FQNEAQ (reference sequence). The ends were cut back, 2 bases at V and 4 bases at J, with 11 bases in the middle. This CDR3 has 14 residues.

This rearrangement joins TRBV9 to TRBJ1-4; possible D gene TRBD1, 5 bases. The V gene lost 4 bases and the J gene lost 7 bases, with 11 bases spanning the gap. The germline V gene encodes CDR1 SGDLS and CDR2 YYNGEE. The CDR3 is 13 amino acids. CDR3 amino acids: CASSPGGVEKLFF. CDR3 sequence (DNA): TGTGCCAGCAGCCCCGGGGGGGTTGAAAAACTGTTTTTT.

V usage is TRBV5-1 and J usage is TRBJ2-3; D is perhaps TRBD1 (6 bases). V shed 2 bases and J shed 1 base, with 11 bases lying between them. The CDR3 is made up of 15 amino acids. Looked up from germline, CDR1 is SGHRS and CDR2 is YFSETQ. CDR3 nucleotides: TGCGCCAGCAGCTTCCAGGGGCGAGGCACAGATACGCAGTATTTT. Protein sequence: CASSFQGRGTDTQYF.

The sample holds one count of this clone. Other nucleotide sequences in the sample specify the same CDR3. The rearrangement uses TRBV7-2 and TRBJ1-5; TRBD1 might be the D (5 bases). The CDR3 is 15 amino acids. Per the germline V gene, CDR1 is SGHTA and CDR2 is FQGNSA. The germline V and J ends were trimmed by 1 base and 2 bases, with 9 bases remaining between them. CDR3 in DNA: TGTGCCAGCAGCTTAGAGGGAGGGGGCAATCAGCCCCAGCATTTT. It specifies CASSLEGGGNQPQHF.

The chain carries TRBV6-1 and TRBJ2-7; either TRBD1 or TRBD2 may fit D (6 bases each). The CDR3 is 18 residues long. Trimming left V 3 bases short and J 1 base short, with 22 bases between. From germline, CDR1 is MNHNS and CDR2 SASEGT. The CDR3 is CASSEVLLTGTRSYEQYF. DNA of the CDR3: TGTGCCAGCAGTGAGGTTCTTCTTACAGGGACTCGATCCTACGAGCAGTACTTC.

The genes are TRBV7-9 and TRBJ2-1; 9 nucleotides align to TRBD2. The CDR3 is 15 amino acids. Trimming at V came to 5 bases and at J to 4 bases, leaving 6 bases not matched to a gene. Germline CDR1 is SEHNR and CDR2 is FQNEAQ (reference sequence). As DNA, the CDR3 is TGTGCCAGCAGCCTCCCTAGCGGGGCGTACAATGAGCAGTTCTTC. It translates to CASSLPSGAYNEQFF. The full variable domain, rest sourced from reference TRBV7-9 and TRBJ2-1, is DTGVSQNPRHKITKRGQNVTFRCDPISEHNRLYWYRQTLGQGPEFLTYFQNEAQLEKSRLLSDRFSAERPKGSFSTLEIQRTEQGDSAMYLCASSLPSGAYNEQFFGPGTRLTVL.